The rows below give T cell receptor beta chains drawn from one sample of a study of T cell repertoires in cytomegalovirus infection. Via MiXCR, TCRdb re-called the reads, giving one row per CDR3 protein. Among around 440,000 distinct CDR3 sequences, 11% were seen once, and the ten largest hold roughly 10%. Sequencing was carried out using PBMCs. Source of these receptors: a human donor in good health (CMV status not recorded). Some clones in this sample may be carry-over from other donors' samples. The conserved cysteine and the conserved F or W are not part of the CDR3 here. The D gene is left open where the match is weak.

V	D	J	length	CDR3
TRBV19	-	TRBJ1-5	13	ASSILPGNNQPQH
TRBV10-3	TRBD2	TRBJ2-1	13	AIRSGTRQNNEQF
TRBV11-2	TRBD2	TRBJ2-7	13	ASSPIAGGAYEQY
TRBV14	-	TRBJ2-3	14	ASSQDIGSWGDTQY
TRBV30	TRBD2	TRBJ2-7	13	AWTPGLHPGGEQY
TRBV29-1	-	TRBJ1-1	11	SATRGVEAEAF
TRBV4-2	-	TRBJ1-1	11	ASTSLGVTEAF
TRBV5-1	-	TRBJ1-6	13	ASSMEDPWSSPLH
TRBV29-1	-	TRBJ1-2	11	SVEEQQGGGYT
TRBV12-5	-	TRBJ1-1	12	ASAQYLLNTEAF
TRBV7-3	-	TRBJ2-2	12	ASSLSRKTGELF
TRBV7-2	-	TRBJ2-1	10	ASSSRGAEQF
TRBV7-2	TRBD2	TRBJ2-1	14	ASAYQGLAAYNEQF
TRBV29-1	-	TRBJ1-2	9	SVLDRTLYT
TRBV5-6	TRBD1	TRBJ1-5	14	ASSFNTGASNQPQH
TRBV10-3	-	TRBJ2-3	19	AISGQTATAEPGRKADTQY
TRBV2	-	TRBJ2-2	13	ASSEDGQMTGELF
TRBV20-1	TRBD2	TRBJ2-7	12	SATPSGKEGEQY
TRBV7-8	TRBD1	TRBJ2-3	12	ASSFGQGEDTQY
TRBV10-3	-	TRBJ2-5	11	AIKGGPQETQY
TRBV2	-	TRBJ2-5	9	ASKQGETQY
TRBV7-9	-	TRBJ1-1	11	ASSLGQRGEAF
TRBV6-1	-	TRBJ2-1	11	ASSEQGYNEQF
TRBV7-6	-	TRBJ1-1	12	ASSFGVGNTEAF
TRBV11-2	-	TRBJ2-3	15	ASSLRMVSDSTDTQY
TRBV29-1	TRBD1	TRBJ2-1	11	SVAQGAGNEQF
TRBV4-1	TRBD2	TRBJ2-1	12	ASSRGGKDNEQF
TRBV20-1	TRBD2	TRBJ2-3	14	SARDWREPWPDTQY
TRBV19	-	TRBJ1-1	13	ASSIRALRNTEAF
TRBV12-3/TRBV12-4	-	TRBJ1-5	13	ASTGGAVGNQPQH
TRBV7-2	-	TRBJ1-4	12	ASSKDRYNEKLF
TRBV5-1	TRBD1	TRBJ2-5	13	ASSIGTGPMETQY
TRBV24-1	-	TRBJ2-3	14	ATSDSGPFPTDTQY
TRBV2	TRBD1	TRBJ2-7	10	ATGTGLGEQY
TRBV28	-	TRBJ2-1	12	ASRNSGTYNEQF
TRBV20-1	TRBD2	TRBJ2-5	14	SATTAASGFQETQY
TRBV20-1	-	TRBJ2-2	11	SAMGLLTGELF
TRBV19	TRBD1	TRBJ1-1	11	ATGTGANTEAF